A selection of T cell receptor beta chains follows, all from one sample in a study of response to subunit inactivated influenza vaccine. From the RT-PCR reads, TCRdb called clonotypes with MiXCR, one entry per CDR3 protein. This sample has about 700,000 distinct CDR3 sequences, with approximately 13% found just once. Sequencing was performed on PBMCs from blood, taken less than 15 days before vaccination. The receptors originated from a man between 50 and 59 years old who received an inactivated influenza vaccine. The CDR3 runs from the conserved cysteine through the conserved F or W. D genes are given only for firm matches. The listing skips clone size in some rows; elsewhere it reads once, few, many or a size class.

CASSSFTDSTLAWGTDTQYF | TGCGCCAGCAGTTCGTTCACTGACAGTACCCTAGCGTGGGGCACAGATACGCAGTATTTT | TRBJ2-3 | few | 20 | - | TRBV5-1
CAGSEYGGGELFF | TGTGCCGGCAGTGAATATGGGGGCGGGGAGCTGTTTTTT | TRBJ2-2 | - | 13 | - | TRBV25-1
CASSRSRGLFTDTQYF | TGTGCCAGCTCACGGTCGAGGGGACTTTTCACAGATACGCAGTATTTT | TRBJ2-3 | many | 16 | - | TRBV18
CASSSWDRGHEQYF | TGTGCCAGCAGCTCTTGGGACAGGGGCCACGAGCAGTACTTC | TRBJ2-7 | few | 14 | TRBD1 | TRBV7-9
CASSSGQVNVEQYF | TGTGCCAGCAGCTCCGGACAGGTGAATGTCGAGCAGTACTTC | TRBJ2-7 | few | 14 | TRBD1 | TRBV7-9
CASSLDGTGGSSEQYF | TGTGCCAGCAGTTTAGATGGGACAGGGGGTTCGAGCGAGCAGTACTTC | TRBJ2-7 | - | 16 | TRBD1 | TRBV12-3/TRBV12-4
CASSSDRLTDTQYF | TGTGCCAGCAGCTCAGACAGGCTCACAGATACGCAGTATTTT | TRBJ2-3 | - | 14 | - | TRBV7-9
CASSQDPYSNQPQHF | TGCGCCAGCAGCCAAGATCCCTATAGCAATCAGCCCCAGCATTTT | TRBJ1-5 | many | 15 | - | TRBV4-1
CASSQDIWDTQYF | TGCGCCAGCAGCCAAGATATTTGGGATACGCAGTATTTT | TRBJ2-3 | many | 13 | - | TRBV4-1
CASRALAGGYTGELFF | TGTGCCAGCAGAGCTCTAGCGGGAGGGTACACCGGGGAGCTGTTTTTT | TRBJ2-2 | few | 16 | TRBD2 | TRBV5-5
CSVRDRGSYNEQFF | TGCAGCGTACGGGACAGGGGGTCCTACAATGAGCAGTTCTTC | TRBJ2-1 | many | 14 | TRBD1 | TRBV29-1
CASSLEVYEQYF | TGTGCCAGCAGCCTAGAGGTCTACGAGCAGTACTTC | TRBJ2-7 | - | 12 | - | TRBV7-8
CASSFRLPTKNIQYF | TGTGCCAGCAGTTTCAGGCTTCCTACCAAAAACATTCAGTACTTC | TRBJ2-4 | many | 15 | - | TRBV12-3/TRBV12-4
CASSLGIGGGYGYTF | TGTGCCAGCAGTTTAGGAATAGGGGGGGGATATGGCTACACCTTC | TRBJ1-2 | - | 15 | - | TRBV12-3/TRBV12-4
CASSEGGTVPYEQYF | TGTGCCAGCAGTGAAGGTGGGACCGTGCCCTACGAGCAGTACTTC | TRBJ2-7 | few | 15 | - | TRBV2
CATSRVRYTGELFF | TGTGCCACCAGCAGAGTTCGGTACACCGGGGAGCTGTTTTTT | TRBJ2-2 | - | 14 | - | TRBV15
CASSEQGAISNQPQHF | TGTGCCAGCAGTGAACAAGGGGCAATTAGCAATCAGCCCCAGCATTTT | TRBJ1-5 | few | 16 | - | TRBV6-1
CAISNRGGNYGYTF | TGTGCCATCAGTAACAGGGGCGGCAACTATGGCTACACCTTC | TRBJ1-2 | few | 14 | TRBD1 | TRBV10-3
CASSQQLAGETQYF | TGTGCCAGCAGCCAACAACTAGCGGGAGAGACCCAGTACTTC | TRBJ2-5 | many | 14 | TRBD2 | TRBV4-2
CASTRDRYGADTQYF | TGTGCCAGCACCCGGGACAGGTATGGGGCAGATACGCAGTATTTT | TRBJ2-3 | - | 15 | TRBD1 | TRBV2
CASSLVGVYTEAFF | TGTGCCAGCAGTTTAGTAGGAGTCTACACTGAAGCTTTCTTT | TRBJ1-1 | - | 14 | - | TRBV12-3/TRBV12-4
CASSVGGIRLGHNEQFF | TGTGCCAGCAGCGTAGGGGGCATTCGCTTGGGGCACAATGAGCAGTTCTTC | TRBJ2-1 | few | 17 | TRBD1 | TRBV7-3
CATSARGRTSGEQFF | TGTGCCACCAGTGCAAGGGGGAGAACGTCGGGGGAGCAGTTCTTC | TRBJ2-1 | few | 15 | - | TRBV24-1
CASSPRRGQGDYGYTF | TGTGCCAGCTCACCTAGACGGGGACAGGGGGACTATGGCTACACCTTC | TRBJ1-2 | many | 16 | TRBD1 | TRBV18
CASSPQGTLNTGELFF | TGTGCCAGCAGCCCACAGGGGACACTGAACACCGGGGAGCTGTTTTTT | TRBJ2-2 | - | 16 | TRBD1 | TRBV7-2
CASRGGSSYEQYF | TGCGCCAGCAGGGGGGGCAGCTCCTACGAGCAGTACTTC | TRBJ2-7 | - | 13 | - | TRBV5-1
CASSSAGTRDTQYF | TGTGCCAGCAGCTCAGCGGGGACGAGGGATACGCAGTATTTT | TRBJ2-3 | - | 14 | TRBD2 | TRBV6-2/TRBV6-3
CASRSGGYGYTF | TGTGCCAGCAGATCAGGAGGCTATGGCTACACCTTC | TRBJ1-2 | few | 12 | - | TRBV2
CASSLTNAGAGYEQFF | TGCGCCAGCAGCTTGACGAATGCGGGAGCGGGCTATGAGCAGTTCTTC | TRBJ2-1 | many | 16 | TRBD2 | TRBV5-1
CASSFPGNGELFF | TGTGCCAGCAGTTTTCCGGGGAACGGGGAGCTGTTTTTT | TRBJ2-2 | few | 13 | - | TRBV12-3/TRBV12-4
CASSTKAGEITDTQYF | TGTGCCAGCAGTACAAAAGCGGGAGAGATAACAGATACGCAGTATTTT | TRBJ2-3 | - | 16 | TRBD2 | TRBV12-3/TRBV12-4
CASSQWGGTLDNEQFF | TGTGCCAGCAGCCAGTGGGGAGGGACCCTTGACAATGAGCAGTTCTTC | TRBJ2-1 | few | 16 | TRBD2 | TRBV3-1
CASAPGSNTDTQYF | TGTGCCAGCGCCCCCGGGTCGAACACAGATACGCAGTATTTT | TRBJ2-3 | - | 14 | - | TRBV28
CATSRVGADTQYF | TGTGCCACCAGCAGAGTAGGGGCAGATACGCAGTATTTT | TRBJ2-3 | - | 13 | - | TRBV15
CASSLSGTGLYF | TGTGCCAGCAGTTTGTCTGGGACAGGGCTGTACTTC | TRBJ2-7 | - | 12 | TRBD1 | TRBV12-3/TRBV12-4
CASSPGQGGPYEQYF | TGTGCCAGCAGCCCCGGACAGGGGGGGCCTTACGAGCAGTACTTC | TRBJ2-7 | few | 15 | TRBD1 | TRBV7-2
CATRATVRQPQHF | TGTGCCACCAGAGCGACAGTCCGTCAGCCCCAGCATTTT | TRBJ1-5 | few | 13 | - | TRBV15
CASSVRDGETQYF | TGTGCCAGCAGCGTCAGGGATGGGGAGACCCAGTACTTC | TRBJ2-5 | - | 13 | - | TRBV9
CSASRVIEAEAFF | TGCAGCGCTTCCAGGGTGATAGAAGCTGAAGCTTTCTTT | TRBJ1-1 | few | 13 | - | TRBV29-1
CASSTGTDFIQPQHF | TGTGCCAGCAGCACCGGGACAGACTTCATTCAGCCCCAGCATTTT | TRBJ1-5 | many | 15 | TRBD1 | TRBV12-3/TRBV12-4
CASSVAGSGANVLTF | TGTGCCAGCAGCGTAGCGGGCTCTGGGGCCAACGTCCTGACTTTC | TRBJ2-6 | - | 15 | - | TRBV9
CATSLGREANYGYTF | TGTGCCACCAGCCTAGGCAGGGAAGCTAACTATGGCTACACCTTC | TRBJ1-2 | - | 15 | - | TRBV15
CASSLDGWDNSPLHF | TGCGCCAGCAGCTTGGACGGCTGGGATAATTCACCCCTCCACTTT | TRBJ1-6 | - | 15 | - | TRBV5-1
CASTENRLALTGELFF | TGTGCCAGCACAGAGAACAGACTGGCTTTAACCGGGGAGCTGTTTTTT | TRBJ2-2 | - | 16 | - | TRBV2
CASTLGGLAGTNTQYF | TGTGCCAGCACCCTGGGGGGACTAGCGGGGACGAATACGCAGTATTTT | TRBJ2-3 | - | 16 | TRBD2 | TRBV28